The table lists the clone carrying this T cell receptor beta chain with many counts. Its target is unknown. Germline values: CDR1 SGHRS, CDR2 YFSETQ. The V and J ends lost 4 bases and 1 base, in that order; junction bases with no gene match: 4. The CDR3 runs to 15 residues. This sample was included in a study of T-cell reconstitution after alpha-beta-depleted transplantation in children. Unique molecular identifiers were used to barcode this TCRbeta library. TCRdb reprocessed the PCR reads with MiXCR, giving one entry per CDR3 protein. Of hundreds of thousands of distinct CDR3 sequences in the sample, about an eighth were seen once. Whole-study results and caveats: It was reported that alpha-beta T cells came from several hundred expanded graft clones (about two months after transplant). The origin of high day-60 TCRbeta diversity in some patients lay in surviving recipient T cells and thymic progenitors. Newly produced T cells mostly provided counts and TCRbeta diversity after one year, as hyperexpanded clones declined.

Sequenced here: PBMCs, mostly from graft donor cells, sampled 360 days after TCRalphabeta/CD19-depleted stem cell transplant. This sequence was found in a male patient aged 10 to 17 who had a stem cell transplant for acute myeloid leukemia, so the T cells may come from the graft donor. The chain recombines TRBV5-1 with TRBJ2-5; TRBD1 aligns across 10 bases. The CDR3 coding sequence is TGCGCCAGCAGCCTAGACAGGGGGCTCCAAGAGACCCAGTACTTC. This translates into CASSLDRGLQETQYF.